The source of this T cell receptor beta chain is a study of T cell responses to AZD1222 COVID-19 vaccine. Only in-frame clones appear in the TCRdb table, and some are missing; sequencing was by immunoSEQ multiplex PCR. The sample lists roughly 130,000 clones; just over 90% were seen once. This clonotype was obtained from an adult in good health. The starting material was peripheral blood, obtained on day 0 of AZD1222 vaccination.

The CDR3 nucleotides are TGTGCCAGCAGCGGCCGTCGCCGACTAGCGGGGGCCCGGGCAGATACGCAGTATTTT. Its translation is CASSGRRRLAGARADTQYF. The chain joins TRBV7-9 to TRBJ2-3; TRBD2 aligns across 12 bases. The CDR3 extends over 19 amino acids. V shed 5 bases, J shed 4 bases, and the junction held 16 bases outside the gene matches. From germline, CDR1 is SEHNR and CDR2 FQNEAQ (reference sequence).